This T cell receptor (beta chain) was retrieved from a study of blood T cell repertoires in COVID-19. Study summary: Collection of acute and convalescent COVID-19 samples took place in the United States, Italy and Spain. Sources were T cells, B-cell-depleted T cells, or PBMCs; the material itself was cDNA or gDNA.

In its sample, this clone was seen once. In the original processing: The assay estimated nucleated cells by amplifying reference gene primers. The method was immunoSEQ multiplex PCR; TCRdb's version includes in-frame clones alone and lacks a portion of them. The V and J calls and clone size are taken from that table; D and trimming were inferred from the DNA. The table lists 250,000 or so clones, nearly 90% of them singletons. Trimming cost V 4 bases and J 1 base, with 16 bases left between them. The CDR3 runs to 16 residues. Looked up from germline, CDR1 is SGHKS and CDR2 is YYEKEE (reference sequence).

This rearrangement joins TRBV5-5 to TRBJ2-3, with D possibly TRBD2 on 6 matching bases. The sequence came from a man aged 18 to 30 with active or convalescent COVID-19. Sample: peripheral blood. The CDR3 protein is CASSAGLPIGTDTQYF. CDR3 bases: TGTGCCAGCAGCGCGGGACTCCCCATCGGCACAGATACGCAGTATTTT.